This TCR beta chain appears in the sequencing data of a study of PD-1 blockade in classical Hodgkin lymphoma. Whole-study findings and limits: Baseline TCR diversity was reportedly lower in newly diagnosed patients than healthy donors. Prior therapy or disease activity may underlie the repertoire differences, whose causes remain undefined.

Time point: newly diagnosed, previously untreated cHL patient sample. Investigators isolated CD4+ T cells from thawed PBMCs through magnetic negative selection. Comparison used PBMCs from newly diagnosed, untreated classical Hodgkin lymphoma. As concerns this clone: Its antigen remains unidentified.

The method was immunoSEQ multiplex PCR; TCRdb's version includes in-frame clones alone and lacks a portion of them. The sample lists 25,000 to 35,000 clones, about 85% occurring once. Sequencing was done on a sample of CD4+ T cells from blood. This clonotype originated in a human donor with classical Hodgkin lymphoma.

CDR3 residues: CATSRDSGYEQYV. CDR3 in DNA: TGTGCCACCAGCAGAGATTCAGGGTACGAGCAGTACGTC. This chain joins TRBV15 and TRBJ2-7; TRBD1 is a possible D gene (5 bases). Trimming removed 0 bases from V and 4 bases from J, with 7 bases in between. Germline-derived CDR1 and CDR2 are LNHNV and YYDKDF (reference sequence). The CDR3 loop spans 13 amino acids.